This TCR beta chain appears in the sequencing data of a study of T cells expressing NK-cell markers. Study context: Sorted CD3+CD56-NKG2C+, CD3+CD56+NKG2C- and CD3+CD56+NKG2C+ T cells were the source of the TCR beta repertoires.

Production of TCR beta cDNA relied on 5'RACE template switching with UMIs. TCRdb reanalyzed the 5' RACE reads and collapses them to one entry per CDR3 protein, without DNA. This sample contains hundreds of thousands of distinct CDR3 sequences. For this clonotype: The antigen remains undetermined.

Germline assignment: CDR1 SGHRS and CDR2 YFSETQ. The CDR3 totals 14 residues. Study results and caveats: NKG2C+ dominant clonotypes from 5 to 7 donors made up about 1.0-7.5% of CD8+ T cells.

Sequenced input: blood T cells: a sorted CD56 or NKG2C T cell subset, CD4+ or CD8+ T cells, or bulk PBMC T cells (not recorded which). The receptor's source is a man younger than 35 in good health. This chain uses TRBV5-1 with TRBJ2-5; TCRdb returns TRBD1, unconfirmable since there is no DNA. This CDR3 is CASSLVSGMKTQYF.